This T cell receptor beta chain was captured by sequencing in a study of response to subunit inactivated influenza vaccine. Study-level points and caveats: The study's authors posited that every seasonal influenza vaccination enlists few new T cells.

In regard to this clonotype: Its cognate antigen is unknown.

The CDR3 is made up of 12 amino acids. Germline lookup yields CDR1 KGHDR and CDR2 SFDVKD. The V end was cut by 11 bases, the J end by 6 bases, with 12 bases between. TCRdb called the RT-PCR reads again in MiXCR, with one record for every CDR3 protein. The profile shows roughly 760,000 distinct CDR3 sequences, 20% to 25% of them singletons. The sequence derives from a man between 50 and 59 years old who received an inactivated influenza vaccine. The chain is built from TRBV24-1 and TRBJ2-2; D gene ambiguous. The material was PBMCs from blood, obtained approximately 5 days after vaccination. As DNA, the CDR3 is TGTGCCAGCGAGGCCGGACCCGGGGAGCTGTTTTTT. Translated: CASEAGPGELFF.